This T cell receptor beta chain was recorded in a study of vaccination effects on CD4 cells after COVID-19. Overall study context: Sampling occurred 16 days and one week pre-vaccination in a couple of convalescent patients. General study points: Clonal contraction was marked in infection- and vaccine-induced clones late after vaccination.

Having been cultured for roughly 11 days, the cells underwent CD4+ T cell isolation. PCR showed that the person got SARS-CoV-2 infection at some point between March and December 2020. A remark on this clone: The antigen remains unidentified.

Sequenced by immunoSEQ multiplex PCR; TCRdb stores in-frame clones only, minus some. The table has about 66,000 clones, about 72% seen once. With V trimmed by 4 bases and J by 6 bases, 22 bases remained unmatched. CDR1 and CDR2 (germline): SGHDT, YYEEEE. There are 19 residues in the CDR3. The TCR sequence derives from a human donor who had a prior SARS-CoV-2 infection. This rearrangement joins TRBV5-6 to TRBJ2-5; 9 nucleotides line up with TRBD1. The sample consisted of CD4+ T cells from PBMCs cultured without peptide, taken before COVID-19 vaccination. The chain's CDR3 is CASSPSLGQGRFALQTQYF. Written as DNA, the CDR3 is TGTGCCAGCAGCCCTTCTTTGGGACAGGGCCGGTTCGCTCTACAGACCCAGTACTTC.